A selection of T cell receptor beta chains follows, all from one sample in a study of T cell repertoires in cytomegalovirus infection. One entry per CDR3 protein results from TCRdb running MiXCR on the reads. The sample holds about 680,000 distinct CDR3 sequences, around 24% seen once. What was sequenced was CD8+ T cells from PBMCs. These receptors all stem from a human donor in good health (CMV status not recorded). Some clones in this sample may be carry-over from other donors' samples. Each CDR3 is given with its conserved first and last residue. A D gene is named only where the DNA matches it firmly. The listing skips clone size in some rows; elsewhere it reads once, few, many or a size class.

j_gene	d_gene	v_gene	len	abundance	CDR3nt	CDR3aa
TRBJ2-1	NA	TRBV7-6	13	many	TGTGCCAGCAGCTCCGAAAGGGACAATGAGCAGTTCTTC	CASSSERDNEQFF
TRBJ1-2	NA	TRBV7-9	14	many	TGTGCCAGCAGCTTAGGGGACATTTCCTATGGCTACACCTTC	CASSLGDISYGYTF
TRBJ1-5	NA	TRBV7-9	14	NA	TGTGTCAGCAGCCCCAGGGACAGCAATCAGCCCCAGCATTTT	CVSSPRDSNQPQHF
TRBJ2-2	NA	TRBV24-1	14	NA	TGTGCCACCAGCCAGGGGGGGCCCGCCGGGGAGCTGTTTTTT	CATSQGGPAGELFF
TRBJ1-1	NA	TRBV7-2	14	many	TGTGCCACCAAGGGGCTGGGGGGAAAGACTGAAGCTTTCTTT	CATKGLGGKTEAFF
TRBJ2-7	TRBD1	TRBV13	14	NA	TGTGTCAGCAGCGCTCAGACAGGGGAAGACGAGCAGTACTTC	CVSSAQTGEDEQYF
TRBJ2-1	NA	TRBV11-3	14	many	TGCTCCGTGGGAGAAGGGCACTCCTACAATGAGCAGTTCTTC	CSVGEGHSYNEQFF
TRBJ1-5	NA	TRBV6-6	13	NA	TGTGCCAGCAGACCCCAGGGATACCAGCCCCAGCATTTT	CASRPQGYQPQHF
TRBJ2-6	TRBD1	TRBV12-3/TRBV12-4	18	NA	TGTGCCAGCATTCTAGGGGACAGGGGAAAGGCTGGGGCCAACGTCCTGACTTTC	CASILGDRGKAGANVLTF
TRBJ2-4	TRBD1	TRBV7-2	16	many	TGTGCCAGCAGCTTAGCGGACAGGGGGACCAAAAACATTCAGTACTTC	CASSLADRGTKNIQYF
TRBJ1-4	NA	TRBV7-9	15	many	TGTGCCAGCAGCCAAGAGGACAGTCCCGCCGAAAAACTGTTTTTT	CASSQEDSPAEKLFF
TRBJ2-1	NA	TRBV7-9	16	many	TGTGCCAGCAGCTCCGCCCCGGGGTCCCCCTACAATGAGCAGTTCTTC	CASSSAPGSPYNEQFF
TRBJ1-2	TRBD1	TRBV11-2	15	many	TGTGCCAGCAGCGATCTACAGGGGGATTGGTATGGCTACACCTTC	CASSDLQGDWYGYTF
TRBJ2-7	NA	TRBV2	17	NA	TGTGCCAGCAGTGTGTCAGGAGCCACTAGCAGTCTCTACGAGCAGTACTTC	CASSVSGATSSLYEQYF
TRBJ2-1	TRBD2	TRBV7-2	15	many	TGTGCCAGCAGCTCGATAGCGGGGATCTACAATGAGCAGTTCTTC	CASSSIAGIYNEQFF
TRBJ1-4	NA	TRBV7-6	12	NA	TGTGCCAGCAGCTTAGGTCAGGAGGCACTGTTTTTT	CASSLGQEALFF
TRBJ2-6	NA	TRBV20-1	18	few	TGCAGTGCTACCGATCTTATTAGACTGTTCTCTGGGGCCAACGTCCTGACTTTC	CSATDLIRLFSGANVLTF
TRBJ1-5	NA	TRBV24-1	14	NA	TGTGCCACCAGTGATGAGCGGAGCAATCAGCCCCAGCATTTT	CATSDERSNQPQHF
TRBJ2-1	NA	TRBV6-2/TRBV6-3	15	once	TGTGCCAGCAGTTACAACTGGGGATCAAGGAATGAGCAGTTCTTC	CASSYNWGSRNEQFF
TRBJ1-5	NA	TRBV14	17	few	TGTGCCAGCAGCCAGAACCTACAGGGAAATAGCAATCAGCCCCAGCATTTT	CASSQNLQGNSNQPQHF
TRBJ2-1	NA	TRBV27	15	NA	TGTGCCAGCTCGACCCAGGAATTTCGGGACAATGAGCAGTTCTTC	CASSTQEFRDNEQFF
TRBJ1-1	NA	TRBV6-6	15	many	TGTGCCAGCAGTTACAGGCCACCTACAAACACTGAAGCTTTCTTT	CASSYRPPTNTEAFF
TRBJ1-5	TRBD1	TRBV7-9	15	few	TGTGCCAGCAGCTGGGGACAGGGGCTTGCTCAGCCCCAGCATTTT	CASSWGQGLAQPQHF
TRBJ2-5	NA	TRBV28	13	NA	TGTGCCAGCAGTTTAGGGGAGTGGGAGACCCAGTACTTC	CASSLGEWETQYF
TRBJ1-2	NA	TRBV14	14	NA	TGTGCCAGCAGCCAAGTTGGCGCAGACTATGGCTACACCTTC	CASSQVGADYGYTF
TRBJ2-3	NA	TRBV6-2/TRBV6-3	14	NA	TGTGCCAGCGGCCCGGGGCCCCGGACAGATACGCAGTATTTT	CASGPGPRTDTQYF
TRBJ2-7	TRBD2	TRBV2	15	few	TGTGCCAGCAAGAGTGGGACTAGCGTATCCTACGAGCAGTACTTC	CASKSGTSVSYEQYF
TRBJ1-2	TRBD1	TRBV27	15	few	TGTGCCAGCAGTGCGCCGGGACAGGGATTCTATGGCTACACCTTC	CASSAPGQGFYGYTF
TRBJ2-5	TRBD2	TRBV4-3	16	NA	TGCGCCAGCAGCCAAGCTAGCGGGGGGGCTTTAGAGACCCAGTACTTC	CASSQASGGALETQYF
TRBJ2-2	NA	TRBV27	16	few	TGTGCCAGCAGTTTAGCTCCTACCACGACAACCGGGGAGCTGTTTTTT	CASSLAPTTTTGELFF
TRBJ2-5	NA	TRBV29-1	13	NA	TGCAGCACCCCCCAGGGATTCCAAGAGACCCAGTACTTC	CSTPQGFQETQYF
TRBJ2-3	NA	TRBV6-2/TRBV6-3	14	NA	TGTGCCAGCAGTTACCGGGGGCGGGCAGATACGCAGTATTTT	CASSYRGRADTQYF
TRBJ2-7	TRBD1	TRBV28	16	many	TGTGCCAGCAGTCTACTTTACATCGGGACAGCCTACGAGCAGTACTTC	CASSLLYIGTAYEQYF
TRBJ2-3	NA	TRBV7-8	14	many	TGTGCCAGCAGCTTAGCGGACAGCACAGATACGCAGTATTTT	CASSLADSTDTQYF
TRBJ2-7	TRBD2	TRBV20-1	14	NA	TGCAGTGCTCCAGGACTAGCGGGATTCTACGAGCAGTACTTC	CSAPGLAGFYEQYF
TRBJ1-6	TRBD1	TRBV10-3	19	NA	TGTGCCATCAGTGAGTCGACCTGGGAAGGGACAGCCTATTTTTCACCCCTCCACTTT	CAISESTWEGTAYFSPLHF
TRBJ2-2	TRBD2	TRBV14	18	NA	TGTGCCAGCAGCCAAGATTCCCTAGCGGGGGATATCACCGGGGAGCTGTTTTTT	CASSQDSLAGDITGELFF
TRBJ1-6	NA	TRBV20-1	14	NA	TGCAGTGCCCGAAGACGGCCCTATAATTCACCCCTCCACTTT	CSARRRPYNSPLHF
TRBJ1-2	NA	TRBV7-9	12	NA	TGTGCCAGAGGAGACCCTAACTATGGCTACACCTTC	CARGDPNYGYTF
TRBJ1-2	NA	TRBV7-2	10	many	TGTGCCAGCATCGTAAATGGCTACACCTTC	CASIVNGYTF
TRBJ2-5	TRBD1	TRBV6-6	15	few	TGTGCCAGCAACCCCCCGGGACAGGGAGGAGAGACCCAGTACTTC	CASNPPGQGGETQYF
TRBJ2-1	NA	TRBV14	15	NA	TGTGCCAGCAGCCAAGACTTTCTCTCCTACAATGAGCAGTTCTTC	CASSQDFLSYNEQFF
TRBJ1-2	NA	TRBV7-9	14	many	TGTGCCAGCAGCTTAGCGGAGGAGTTCTATGGCTACACCTTC	CASSLAEEFYGYTF
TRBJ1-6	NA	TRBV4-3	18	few	TGCGCCAGCAGCCAAGATCGACTCAGGAGCTCCTATAATTCACCCCTCCACTTT	CASSQDRLRSSYNSPLHF
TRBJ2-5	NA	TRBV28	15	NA	TGTGCCAGCAGTTTAAGTACGGCCCGACGGGAGACCCAGTACTTC	CASSLSTARRETQYF
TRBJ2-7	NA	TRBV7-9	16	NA	TGTGCCAGCAGCTTTGGGGTTCCAGCGACAGACTACGAGCAGTACTTC	CASSFGVPATDYEQYF
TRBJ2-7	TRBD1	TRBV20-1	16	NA	TGCAGTGCTAGGGCCCCCCGACAGGGTAGCTCCTACGAGCAGTACTTC	CSARAPRQGSSYEQYF
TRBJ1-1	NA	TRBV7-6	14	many	TGTGCCAGCAGCTTAGGGAAGGAGGGCACTGAAGCTTTCTTT	CASSLGKEGTEAFF
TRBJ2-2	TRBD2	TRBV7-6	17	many	TGTGCCAGCAGCTTTCTAGCGGGGGGGCCGGACACCGGGGAGCTGTTTTTT	CASSFLAGGPDTGELFF
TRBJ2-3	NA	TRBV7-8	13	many	TGTGCCAGCAGCTTAGAGGGTGAGGATACGCAGTATTTT	CASSLEGEDTQYF
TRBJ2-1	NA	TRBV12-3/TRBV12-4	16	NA	TGTGCCAGCAGTTTAGCGTACGGCAGAAACTACAATGAGCAGTTCTTC	CASSLAYGRNYNEQFF
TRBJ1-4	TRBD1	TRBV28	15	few	TGTGCCAGCAGTTTCCAGGGGGCGGTTAATGAAAAACTGTTTTTT	CASSFQGAVNEKLFF
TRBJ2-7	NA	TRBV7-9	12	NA	TGTGCCAGCACCCTTCACGGGGCCGAGCAGTACTTC	CASTLHGAEQYF
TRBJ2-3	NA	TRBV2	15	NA	TGTGCCAGCAGAGTCTGGGACACAAGCACAGATACGCAGTATTTT	CASRVWDTSTDTQYF
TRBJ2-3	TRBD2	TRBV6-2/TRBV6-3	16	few	TGTGCCAGCAGTTACTCGAAGCGGGAGATCACAGATACGCAGTATTTT	CASSYSKREITDTQYF
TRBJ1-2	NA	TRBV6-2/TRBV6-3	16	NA	TGTGCCAGCAGTTACTCGCTTCCGGGGACTGACTATGGCTACACCTTC	CASSYSLPGTDYGYTF
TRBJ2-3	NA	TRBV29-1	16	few	TGCAGCGTTGAAGATGATCGAGGGGGTAGCACAGATACGCAGTATTTT	CSVEDDRGGSTDTQYF
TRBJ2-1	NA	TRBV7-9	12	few	TGTGCCAGCAGTGACGGTCGAAATGAGCAGTTCTTC	CASSDGRNEQFF